The clone carrying this T cell receptor beta chain was recorded once. Its antigen is still unknown. The V end lost 2 bases, the J end lost 5 bases, and 13 bases lay between the germline ends. CDR1 and CDR2 from the germline V gene are LNHNV and YYDKDF (reference sequence). This CDR3 spans 15 amino acids. The sample comes from a study of cytomegalovirus exposure and HLA in healthy donors. On the study more broadly: Early released data had tens of millions of unique TCRs, all coming from HLA-typed donors.

60 Vbeta and 13 Jbeta primers were used in PCR. Clones were read by immunoSEQ multiplex PCR, and TCRdb kept only the in-frame ones, dropping some. This table has fewer than 180,000 clones, 79% appearing once. General study points: It was likely that a cluster of highly shared sequence variants was a sequencing artifact.

This TCR was sampled from a man aged 50-59 years in good health and CMV-seropositive. The chain links TRBV15 to TRBJ1-5; TRBD1 might be the D (6 bases). Sequenced sample: PBMCs. CDR3 residues: CATSRTTGIYQPQHF. The CDR3 DNA reads TGTGCCACCAGCAGAACCACAGGGATATATCAGCCCCAGCATTTT. The whole variable domain, remainder taken from reference TRBV15 and TRBJ1-5, is DAMVIQNPRYQVTQFGKPVTLSCSQTLNHNVMYWYQQKSSQAPKLLFHYYDKDFNNEADTPDNFQSRRPNTSFCFLDIRSPGLGDTAMYLCATSRTTGIYQPQHFGDGTRLSIL.